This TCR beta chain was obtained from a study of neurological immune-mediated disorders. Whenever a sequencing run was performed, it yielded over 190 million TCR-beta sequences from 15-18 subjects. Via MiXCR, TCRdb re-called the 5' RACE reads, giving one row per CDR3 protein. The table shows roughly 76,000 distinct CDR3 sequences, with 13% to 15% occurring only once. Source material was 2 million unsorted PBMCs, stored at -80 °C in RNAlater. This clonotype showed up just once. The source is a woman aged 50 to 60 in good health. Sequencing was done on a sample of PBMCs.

In DNA form, the CDR3 reads TGTGCCAGCAGTTCCGAACAGGGGGCCAACGTCCTGACTTTC. Its translation: CASSSEQGANVLTF. This sequence joins TRBV7-9 and TRBJ2-6; no definite D call. Trimming took off 6 bases at V and 4 bases at J, with 10 bases between the two ends. The CDR3 covers 14 residues. Germline CDR1 SEHNR, CDR2 FQNEAQ (reference sequence).